The 32 T cell receptor beta chains listed next were all sequenced from one sample in a study of T cells in Graves' hyperthyroidism and ophthalmopathy. RNA transcripts were the template for amplifying TCR beta CDR3 regions. When the TCR CDR3 underwent first-round RT-PCR, the HTBI primer set was used. MiXCR, run by TCRdb on the multiplex PCR reads, gives a single entry per CDR3 protein. The sample lists approximately 610,000 distinct CDR3 sequences; 14% to 15% were seen once. Sequenced input: blood. The source of these receptors is a woman aged 40 to 55 with Graves' ophthalmopathy.

This clonotype was seen repeatedly, ten times or more. The chain joins TRBV27 to TRBJ1-2; D unresolved. V gave up 0 bases and J gave up 0 bases, with 14 bases separating them. This CDR3 has 17 residues. The germline V gene has CDR1 MNHEY and CDR2 SMNVEV (reference sequence). The DNA of the CDR3 is TGTGCCAGCAGTTTATCGATGAGTCTTGGAGCTAACTATGGCTACACCTTC. Translation gives CASSLSMSLGANYGYTF.

At least ten counts were recorded for this clonotype. The chain carries TRBV7-9 and TRBJ1-1; D not certain. V was cut by 6 bases and J by 1 base, with 12 bases left in between. This CDR3 has 14 amino acids. Looked up from germline, CDR1 is SEHNR and CDR2 is FQNEAQ (reference sequence). DNA for the CDR3: TGTGCCAGCAGGAGCGGGCAGCAGAACACTGAAGCTTTCTTT. Translation: CASRSGQQNTEAFF.

This clonotype showed up many times. The chain employs TRBV30 and TRBJ2-7; D is ambiguous. From germline, CDR1 is GTSNPN and CDR2 SVGIG (reference sequence). The CDR3 length is 12 residues. Trimming pared 2 bases from V and 3 bases from J, leaving 8 bases between. Here the CDR3 DNA reads TGTGCCTGGAGTTTAGGTGGCTACGAGCAGTACTTC. It translates to CAWSLGGYEQYF.

In this sample, this clonotype turned up many times. The rearrangement joins TRBV28 to TRBJ2-7, with unresolved D. The CDR3 runs 15 residues. Trimming cost V 1 base and J 3 bases, with 13 bases left between them. Per germline, CDR1 MDHEN and CDR2 SYDVKM. This chain's CDR3 is CASSLSDTAIYEQYF. The CDR3 coding sequence is TGTGCCAGCAGTTTATCCGACACGGCTATCTACGAGCAGTACTTC.

The table lists this clonotype with many counts. This chain links TRBV27 with TRBJ1-5; D not certain. The CDR3 spans 15 residues. The V and J ends lost 5 bases and 0 bases respectively, with 11 bases between them. Germline values: CDR1 MNHEY, CDR2 SMNVEV (reference sequence). This CDR3 reads CASSPNGNSNQPQHF. The CDR3 DNA sequence: TGTGCCAGCAGTCCCAACGGTAATAGCAATCAGCCCCAGCATTTT.

This clonotype occurred many times. V gene TRBV6-1 combines with J gene TRBJ2-7; D gene ambiguous. This CDR3 contains 14 residues. The V end lost 6 bases, the J end lost 5 bases, and 17 bases lay between the germline ends. CDR1 MNHNS and CDR2 SASEGT come from the germline V gene. The CDR3 sequence: CASSPQDRYNEQYF. DNA of the CDR3: TGTGCCAGCAGCCCCCAGGATCGGTACAACGAGCAGTACTTC.

V gene TRBV7-9 combines with J gene TRBJ2-5, with no clear D. This CDR3 comprises 15 residues. Germline V gene lookup returns CDR1 SEHNR and CDR2 FQNEAQ (reference sequence). Trimming took 1 base from V and 1 from J, leaving 10 bases between them. The CDR3 sequence: CASSLDSNFQETQYF. The CDR3 region has the DNA TGTGCCAGCAGCTTAGACAGTAACTTCCAAGAGACCCAGTACTTC.

This clonotype was seen repeatedly, ten times or more. This chain connects TRBV6-2 or TRBV6-3 to TRBJ2-7, with 11 bases identical to TRBD2. V was clipped by 7 bases and J by 3 bases; unmatched bases: 17. Germline CDR1 is MNHEY and CDR2 is SVGEGT. The CDR3 is 18 residues long. CDR3 DNA sequence: TGTGCCAGCAAACCCATGGGTAGCGGGAGGGGACAATACTACGAGCAGTACTTC. Translating it yields CASKPMGSGRGQYYEQYF.

This clonotype has ten or more counts. The chain joins TRBV11-2 to TRBJ2-5, with D perhaps matching TRBD1 (7 bases). The germline V and J ends were trimmed by 0 bases and 5 bases, with 19 bases remaining between them. CDR3 length: 17 residues. The germline CDR1 and CDR2 sequences are SGHAT and FQNNGV. The CDR3 coding sequence is TGTGCCAGCAGCTTAGATCTAAGGCTAGCGACAGGGGAGACCCAGTACTTC. Protein sequence: CASSLDLRLATGETQYF.

In its sample, this clonotype was seen many times. V is TRBV28 and J is TRBJ2-7; weak D call: TRBD1 (6 bases). Germline lookup yields CDR1 MDHEN and CDR2 SYDVKM. The CDR3 has 14 amino acids. V was pared by 5 bases and J by 3 bases, with 14 bases between. The CDR3 DNA sequence: TGTGCCAGCAGTCACAGGGAAATGGGCTACGAGCAGTACTTC. This translates into CASSHREMGYEQYF.

Only a few counts were recorded for this clonotype. The rearrangement uses TRBV10-3 and TRBJ2-3, with 12 bases aligning to TRBD2. The CDR3 runs 15 residues. CDR1 and CDR2 (germline): ENHRY, SYGVKD. V lost 10 bases and J lost 5; bases outside the gene matches: 10. CDR3 protein: CATRELAGGQDTQYF. As DNA, the CDR3 is TGTGCCACCCGAGAACTAGCGGGAGGACAAGATACGCAGTATTTT.

This clonotype was seen ten or more times. The J gene is TRBJ2-4, the V gene TRBV29-1, with D unresolved. This CDR3 has 13 amino acids. Germline loops: CDR1 SQVTM, CDR2 ANQGSEA. Trimming took off 3 bases at V and 1 base at J, with 7 bases between the two ends. CDR3 sequence reads: CSVDYGAKNIQYF. The CDR3 DNA is TGCAGCGTTGATTACGGGGCCAAAAACATTCAGTACTTC.

The rearrangement joins TRBV11-2 to TRBJ2-3; no reliable D call. The CDR3 loop spans 14 amino acids. V lost 0 bases, J lost 2 bases, and 6 bases lay in between. Looked up from germline, CDR1 is SGHAT and CDR2 is FQNNGV. In nucleotides, the CDR3 is TGTGCCAGCAGCTTAGATCCCGCCACAGATACGCAGTATTTT. Translation gives CASSLDPATDTQYF.

This clonotype has at least ten counts. CDR3 bases: TGTGCCAGCAGTTCCCGGACTAGCGGGAGAACCTACGAGCAGTACTTC. Its protein product is CASSSRTSGRTYEQYF. This chain links TRBV6-5 with TRBJ2-7, with TRBD2 identical over 13 bases. This CDR3 region has 16 residues. Germline V lookup: CDR1 MNHEY, CDR2 SVGAGI. V shed 4 bases and J 2 bases; nucleotides not matched to a gene: 5.

V usage is TRBV19 and J usage is TRBJ1-3, with D uncertain. Trimming took 7 bases from V and 0 from J, leaving 10 bases between them. CDR1 LNHDA and CDR2 SQIVND come from the germline V gene (reference sequence). The CDR3 consists of 14 residues. The CDR3 protein is CASIPSFSGNTIYF. The CDR3 nucleotides read TGTGCCAGTATTCCTTCCTTCTCTGGAAACACCATATATTTT.

This clonotype was seen more than once but under ten times. This sequence joins TRBV5-6 and TRBJ2-5, with D unresolved. Trimming removed 0 bases from V and 1 base from J, with 10 bases in between. This CDR3 has 15 residues. CDR1 and CDR2 from the germline V gene are SGHDT and YYEEEE. CDR3 nucleotides: TGTGCCAGCAGCTTGGCCCTAGAGACCCAAGAGACCCAGTACTTC. Translating gives CASSLALETQETQYF.

The chain is built from TRBV6-2 or TRBV6-3 and TRBJ2-5; a weak D match, TRBD1 (8 bases). The length of the CDR3 is 15 residues. V dropped 10 bases and J dropped 2 bases, with 20 bases sitting between them. CDR1 is MNHEY and CDR2 is SVGEGT in the germline V gene. This CDR3 is CATAGQGGSQETQYF. In DNA, the CDR3 is TGTGCCACCGCCGGACAGGGAGGGTCACAAGAGACCCAGTACTTC.

Ten or more counts support this clonotype. The chain employs TRBV12-5 and TRBJ1-1; 9 nucleotides line up with TRBD1. V lost 10 bases, J lost 5 bases, and 14 bases stayed unmatched. CDR3 size: 15 residues. CDR1 and CDR2 from the germline V gene are LGHNT and FRNRAP. CDR3 protein: CATTTGDRVWTEAFF. Here the CDR3 DNA reads TGTGCTACCACGACTGGGGACAGGGTTTGGACTGAAGCTTTCTTT.

This clonotype was found many times. The V and J genes are TRBV20-1 and TRBJ1-5; D is perhaps TRBD1 (6 bases). Germline loops: CDR1 DFQATT, CDR2 SNEGSKA (reference sequence). With 3 bases removed from V and 6 bases from J, the gap between germline ends came to 12 bases. The CDR3 is 13 amino acids. The CDR3: CSASGRGGQPQHF. DNA for the CDR3: TGCAGTGCTAGCGGCAGGGGTGGTCAGCCCCAGCATTTT.

At least ten counts were recorded for this clonotype. V usage is TRBV28 and J usage is TRBJ1-1; D may be TRBD1 (5 bases). Trimming left V 7 bases short and J 2 bases short, with 17 bases between. CDR1 is MDHEN, CDR2 SYDVKM, per germline. The CDR3 is made up of 15 amino acids. The CDR3: CASTGRDLTNTEAFF. The CDR3 DNA reads as TGTGCCAGCACCGGGAGGGACTTAACTAACACTGAAGCTTTCTTT.

This clonotype was picked up many times. The chain has TRBV25-1 and TRBJ1-1; 9 bases align to TRBD1. The V and J ends lost 4 bases and 0 bases, in that order; junction bases with no gene match: 9. CDR1 MGHDK and CDR2 SYGVNS come from the germline V gene. The CDR3 is made up of 17 amino acids. The CDR3 region has the DNA TGTGCCAGCAGTGGCCCCCGGGACAGGGCTTTGAACACTGAAGCTTTCTTT. This translates into CASSGPRDRALNTEAFF.

This clonotype occurred many times. This rearrangement joins TRBV28 to TRBJ2-7; 7 bases fit TRBD1. The CDR3 has 16 amino acids. V lost 8 bases to trimming and J lost 0 bases; unmatched junction nucleotides: 13. Per the germline V gene, CDR1 is MDHEN and CDR2 is SYDVKM. CDR3 in amino acids: CASDHRDSGSSYEQYF. DNA of the CDR3: TGTGCCAGCGATCACCGGGACAGTGGTTCCTCCTACGAGCAGTACTTC.

This clonotype has ten or more counts. This rearrangement joins TRBV11-2 to TRBJ2-7; 12 bases align to TRBD2. There are 16 residues in the CDR3. CDR1 and CDR2 (germline): SGHAT, FQNNGV. Unmatched junction bases numbered 4, after V lost 4 bases and J lost 0 bases. The CDR3 nucleotides read TGTGCCAGCAGCTCCCTAGCGGGGGGGAGCTCCTACGAGCAGTACTTC. Its protein is CASSSLAGGSSYEQYF.

This clonotype was seen at least ten times. This rearrangement joins TRBV10-2 to TRBJ2-5, with D possibly being TRBD1 (6 bases). Germline CDR1 is WSHSY and CDR2 is SAAADI. The CDR3 consists of 14 residues. The V end was cut by 2 bases, the J end by 3 bases, with 10 bases between. The chain's CDR3 is CASSEQGPEETQYF. In DNA form, the CDR3 reads TGCGCCAGCAGTGAGCAGGGGCCAGAAGAGACCCAGTACTTC.

Many counts were recorded for this clonotype. The rearrangement links TRBV25-1 to TRBJ2-5; 8 positions agree with TRBD1. Germline CDR1 and CDR2: MGHDK and SYGVNS. V dropped 4 bases and J dropped 1; count of bases not matched to a gene: 5. The CDR3 is 15 amino acids. CDR3 protein: CASSAGTGPQETQYF. The CDR3 region has the DNA TGTGCCAGCAGTGCCGGGACAGGTCCCCAAGAGACCCAGTACTTC.

This clonotype was recorded at least ten times. The genes are TRBV20-1 and TRBJ1-5; the D is unclear. V lost 6 bases, J lost 3 bases, and 15 bases lay in between. CDR3 length equals 14 residues. Germline V CDR1 and CDR2: DFQATT, SNEGSKA (reference sequence). CDR3 sequence: CSATPGHFNQPQHF. The CDR3 bases are TGCAGTGCCACCCCCGGGCATTTCAATCAGCCCCAGCATTTT.

The chain carries TRBV6-1 and TRBJ2-5; D not certain. The CDR3 runs 14 residues. V dropped 1 base and J dropped 2 bases, with 8 bases sitting between them. Germline CDR1 reads MNHNS; CDR2 reads SASEGT. Here the CDR3 DNA reads TGTGCCAGCAGTGAAGGAGGCGGACAAGAGACCCAGTACTTC. As protein: CASSEGGGQETQYF.

The CDR3: CASSLTGGVGGYTF. The DNA for the CDR3 is TGTGCCAGCAGCCTTACAGGGGGCGTGGGGGGCTACACCTTC. V usage is TRBV12-3 or TRBV12-4 and J usage is TRBJ1-2; 9 positions agree with TRBD1. This CDR3 spans 14 amino acids. V lost 6 bases to trimming and J lost 8 bases; unmatched junction nucleotides: 10.

The rearrangement links TRBV29-1 to TRBJ1-2; possibly TRBD1 for D (6 bases). Trimming stripped 4 bases from V and 8 bases from J, with 11 bases between. CDR3 length: 11 residues. Germline V gene lookup returns CDR1 SQVTM and CDR2 ANQGSEA. CDR3 sequence: CSVVSGDGYTF. The CDR3 DNA is TGCAGCGTTGTATCAGGGGACGGCTACACCTTC.

The table lists this clonotype with many counts. The chain combines TRBV7-3 with TRBJ1-1, with D hard to call. V was shortened by 5 bases and J by 4 bases, with 11 bases between the two germline ends. The germline gives CDR1 SGHTA, CDR2 FQGTGA. The CDR3 totals 13 residues. CDR3 nucleotide sequence: TGTGCCAGCAGCCCCAATATAGTCACTGAAGCTTTCTTT. Translated: CASSPNIVTEAFF.

In this sample, this clonotype turned up many times. The chain employs TRBV10-3 and TRBJ2-5; 9 positions match TRBD2. Germline trimming cut 6 bases from V and 5 bases from J; bases unmatched to any gene: 10. The CDR3 extends over 15 amino acids. The germline V gene encodes CDR1 ENHRY and CDR2 SYGVKD. The CDR3 nucleotides read TGTGCCATCAGACCCAGACTAGCGGAGGGGGAGACCCAGTACTTC. It translates to CAIRPRLAEGETQYF.

In this sample, this clonotype turned up many times. The chain combines TRBV30 with TRBJ1-2; D is possibly TRBD1 (6 bases). The CDR3 runs 10 residues. Between the trimmed V and J ends, which lost 8 bases and 7 bases, there was a span of 11 bases. Germline-derived CDR1 and CDR2 are GTSNPN and SVGIG (reference sequence). CDR3 residues: CAGRGLGYTF. CDR3 bases: TGTGCCGGCCGGGGGCTTGGCTACACCTTC. Filled out from reference TRBV30 and TRBJ1-2, the complete variable domain reads SQTIHQWPATLVQPVGSPLSLECTVEGTSNPNLYWYRQAAGRGLQLLFYSVGIGQISSEVPQNLSASRPQDRQFILSSKKLLLSDSGFYLCAGRGLGYTFGSGTRLTVV.